These 30 T cell receptor beta chains share one sample of origin, sequenced in a study of T-cell reconstitution after alpha-beta-depleted transplantation in children. Unique molecular identifiers were used to barcode this TCRbeta library. One entry per CDR3 protein, called by TCRdb with MiXCR from the PCR reads. The table has about 200,000 distinct CDR3 sequences, 5% to 7.5% seen once. This specimen was PBMCs, taken before TCRalphabeta/CD19-depleted stem cell transplant. The source of these receptors is a girl under two years old with combined immunodeficiency, due to receive a stem cell transplant.

Comment on this clonotype: One base away lies a much larger clone, so this may be a sequencing read error. The J gene is TRBJ2-2, the V gene TRBV7-2; TRBD1 matches at 9 bases. Germline V gene sequence: CDR1 SGHTA, CDR2 FQGNSA. V trimming: 5 bases; J trimming: 0 bases; junction bases outside the gene matches: 1. This CDR3 spans 15 amino acids. CDR3 region: CASSRQGANTGELFF. The CDR3 coding sequence is TGTGCCAGCAGCCGACAGGGGGCGAACACCGGGGAGCTGTTTTTT.

This clonotype was counted at least ten times. V is TRBV20-1 and J is TRBJ2-5; D may match TRBD1 or TRBD2 (5 bases each). Trimming shortened V by 2 bases and J by 8 bases, and 21 bases separated the two germline ends. The germline V gene has CDR1 DFQATT and CDR2 SNEGSKA (reference sequence). This CDR3 has 15 amino acids. CDR3 in amino acids: CSARLPLTHRDTQYF. As DNA, the CDR3 is TGCAGTGCTAGACTTCCGCTCACACACCGGGACACCCAGTACTTC.

On this clonotype itself: A much larger clone differs by one base, so this may be a read error. The chain has TRBV28 and TRBJ2-4; TRBD1 aligns across 7 bases. Germline V lookup: CDR1 MDHEN, CDR2 SYDVKM. CDR3 size: 15 residues. The CDR3 here is CASSLQGRAQNIQYF. The DNA for the CDR3 is TGTGCCAGCAGCTTACAGGGGAGAGCCCAAAACATTCAGTACTTC.

This clonotype was counted at least ten times. This chain links TRBV29-1 with TRBJ2-3, with D hard to call. Germline V CDR1 and CDR2: SQVTM, ANQGSEA. There are 13 residues in the CDR3. The V end lost 0 bases, the J end lost 5 bases, and 9 bases lay between the germline ends. The DNA for the CDR3 is TGCAGCGTTGAAGACCCCCCCCTAGATACGCAGTATTTT. It specifies CSVEDPPLDTQYF.

There are many counts of this clonotype. The chain combines TRBV2 with TRBJ2-1, with D possibly TRBD2 on 6 matching bases. The CDR3 spans 13 residues. V dropped 7 bases and J dropped 3 bases, with 10 bases sitting between them. The germline CDR1 and CDR2 sequences are SNHLY and FYNNEI. The CDR3 loop is CASTADYYNEQFF. Here the CDR3 DNA reads TGTGCCAGCACCGCGGACTACTACAATGAGCAGTTCTTC. The full variable domain, its missing parts supplied by reference TRBV2 and TRBJ2-1, is EPEVTQTPSHQVTQMGQEVILRCVPISNHLYFYWYRQILGQKVEFLVSFYNNEISEKSEIFDDQFSVERPDGSNFTLKIRSTKLEDSAMYFCASTADYYNEQFFGPGTRLTVL.

With regard to this clonotype: A much larger clonotype is one base distant, so this may be a read error. As the CDR3 is not closed by the conserved phenylalanine or tryptophan, this likely results from a read error. The V gene is TRBV15, the J gene TRBJ2-7; no clear D. This CDR3 contains 15 residues. Germline values: CDR1 LNHNV, CDR2 YYDKDF (reference sequence). Trimming removed 1 base from V and 2 bases from J, with 12 bases in between. The CDR3, as DNA: TGTGCCACCAGCAGAGCCCCGCTAAAAGCCTACGAGCAGTACTAC. Translation: CATSRAPLKAYEQYY.

This clonotype was seen once. Being one base from a much bigger clone, this may be a read error. The chain links TRBV2 to TRBJ2-1, with TRBD1 matching over 11 bases. Germline V gene data show CDR1 as SNHLY and CDR2 as FYNNEI. The junction had 3 bases not matched to a gene; V was cut back by 8 bases and J by 0 bases. The CDR3 covers 15 residues. The CDR3 here is CASYGTGGSYNEQFF. The CDR3 DNA is TGTGCCAGCTACGGGACAGGGGGCTCCTACAATGAGCAGTTCTTC.

Ten or more counts support this clonotype. V gene TRBV6-2 or TRBV6-3 combines with J gene TRBJ2-3; the match to TRBD2 covers 9 bases. This CDR3 is built from 18 residues. Germline assignment: CDR1 MNHEY and CDR2 SVGEGT. Unmatched junction bases numbered 9, after V lost 2 bases and J lost 0 bases. This chain's CDR3 is CASSYKAGGPKSTDTQYF. The CDR3 coding sequence is TGTGCCAGCAGTTACAAGGCGGGGGGGCCGAAGAGCACAGATACGCAGTATTTT.

This clonotype showed up many times. The V gene is TRBV5-6, the J gene TRBJ1-4; 8 positions agree with TRBD1. Germline CDR1 SGHDT, CDR2 YYEEEE. The CDR3 extends over 16 amino acids. V lost 4 bases, J lost 6 bases, and 11 bases stayed unmatched. CDR3 residues: CASSLTRTGLDEKLFF. The DNA of the CDR3 is TGTGCCAGCAGCCTCACTCGGACAGGGTTGGATGAAAAACTGTTTTTT.

This clonotype was observed many times. V is TRBV9 and J is TRBJ2-3; TRBD2 aligns across 9 bases. V was pared by 2 bases and J by 4 bases, with 2 bases of the junction left unmatched. CDR3 length: 14 residues. The germline V gene has CDR1 SGDLS and CDR2 YYNGEE. The CDR3 nucleotides read TGTGCCAGCAGCGTGGGACTAGCCCCAGATACGCAGTATTTT. Translated: CASSVGLAPDTQYF.

This clonotype showed up many times. This rearrangement joins TRBV5-6 to TRBJ2-3, with D perhaps TRBD2 (6 bases). Trimming shortened V by 2 bases and J by 4 bases, and 11 bases separated the two germline ends. The CDR3 has 14 amino acids. Germline assignment: CDR1 SGHDT and CDR2 YYEEEE. The CDR3 region is CASSFDPGADTQYF. The CDR3 nucleotides read TGTGCCAGCAGCTTTGACCCGGGGGCAGATACGCAGTATTTT.

This clonotype turned up a few times. The rearrangement joins TRBV4-3 to TRBJ1-1; D may be TRBD1 (5 bases). This CDR3 comprises 16 residues. V lost 1 base, J lost 0 bases, and 12 bases lay in between. Germline V gives CDR1 LGHNA, CDR2 YSLEER. The CDR3 coding sequence is TGCGCCAGCAGCCAAGGATACGGGACCCTGAACACTGAAGCTTTCTTT. As protein: CASSQGYGTLNTEAFF.

Many counts were recorded for this clonotype. This sequence joins TRBV21-1 and TRBJ2-7. TRBV21-1 is noted as a pseudogene. The CDR3 runs to 14 residues. The CDR3 DNA follows: TGTGCCAGCAGCAAAGTGGCCATCTCCTACGAGCAGTACTTC. Its protein product is CASSKVAISYEQYF.

This clonotype was seen repeatedly, ten times or more. The V call is TRBV7-9, the J call TRBJ2-2; possibly TRBD2 for D (5 bases). This CDR3 has 12 residues. Germline V gives CDR1 SEHNR, CDR2 FQNEAQ (reference sequence). V dropped 5 bases and J dropped 5 bases, with 6 bases sitting between them. The CDR3 sequence is CASSGGTGELFF. The CDR3 DNA reads as TGTGCCAGCAGCGGAGGAACCGGGGAGCTGTTTTTT.

This clonotype has a count of ten or more. This rearrangement joins TRBV10-3 to TRBJ2-1, with 14 bases fitting TRBD2. V lost 0 bases to trimming and J lost 8 bases; unmatched junction nucleotides: 6. The CDR3 is 17 amino acids. In germline, CDR1 is ENHRY, CDR2 SYGVKD. The CDR3: CAISESGTSGGLYEQFF. CDR3 DNA: TGTGCCATCAGTGAGTCGGGGACTAGCGGGGGTCTGTATGAGCAGTTCTTC.

This clonotype was found many times. The rearrangement uses TRBV28 and TRBJ2-2; 11 nucleotides align to TRBD2. With 3 bases clipped from V and 3 bases from J, the junction kept 3 bases outside the gene matches. Looked up from germline, CDR1 is MDHEN and CDR2 is SYDVKM. CDR3 length: 16 residues. CDR3 protein: CASSLGTSGYTGELFF. As DNA, the CDR3 is TGTGCCAGCAGTTTGGGGACTAGCGGCTACACCGGGGAGCTGTTTTTT.

This clonotype was picked up many times. The V call is TRBV7-8, the J call TRBJ1-3; TRBD1 matches 7 bases. Germline V gene sequence: CDR1 SGHVS, CDR2 FQNEAQ. The V and J ends lost 7 bases and 4 bases, in that order; junction bases with no gene match: 10. The CDR3 consists of 15 residues. This chain's CDR3 is CASTHLTGEGNTIYF. Here the CDR3 DNA reads TGTGCCAGCACCCATTTAACAGGGGAGGGAAACACCATATATTTT.

This clonotype was seen at least ten times. V gene TRBV3-1 combines with J gene TRBJ2-5; unclear D gene. The CDR3 loop spans 15 amino acids. V lost 0 bases and J lost 0, with 8 bases in between. Germline values: CDR1 LGHDT, CDR2 YNNKEL (reference sequence). The CDR3 is CASSQEPGYQETQYF. The CDR3 DNA reads TGTGCCAGCAGCCAAGAGCCGGGTTACCAAGAGACCCAGTACTTC.

This clonotype has ten or more counts. The chain employs TRBV7-9 and TRBJ2-1; perhaps TRBD2 as D (6 bases). Deletions cut 5 bases from V and 9 bases from J, with 23 bases between. Germline CDR1 is SEHNR and CDR2 is FQNEAQ (reference sequence). CDR3 length equals 16 residues. The CDR3 sequence is CASSTPGLPKEGEQFF. CDR3 nucleotides: TGTGCCAGCAGCACCCCGGGACTCCCAAAGGAGGGTGAGCAGTTCTTC. The entire variable domain, with the rest obtained from reference TRBV7-9 and TRBJ2-1, is as follows: DTGVSQNPRHKITKRGQNVTFRCDPISEHNRLYWYRQTLGQGPEFLTYFQNEAQLEKSRLLSDRFSAERPKGSFSTLEIQRTEQGDSAMYLCASSTPGLPKEGEQFFGPGTRLTVL.

This clonotype was seen ten or more times. In DNA form, the CDR3 reads TGCAGTGCTAGAGCTTTGACCTCAGGTGCTAACTATGGCTACACCTTC. Translation: CSARALTSGANYGYTF. The chain links TRBV20-1 to TRBJ1-2; D unresolved. This CDR3 contains 16 residues. Trimming cost V 1 base and J 0 bases, with 15 bases left between them. Germline loops: CDR1 DFQATT, CDR2 SNEGSKA (reference sequence).

This clonotype occurred many times. This CDR3 reads CASSFTGRLSYNEQFF. In nucleotides, the CDR3 is TGTGCCAGCAGCTTCACAGGACGACTAAGCTACAATGAGCAGTTCTTC. This rearrangement joins TRBV7-2 to TRBJ2-1, with D tentatively TRBD1 or TRBD2 (5 bases each). The CDR3 covers 16 residues. Germline lookup yields CDR1 SGHTA and CDR2 FQGNSA. Deletions cut 3 bases from V and 3 bases from J, with 15 bases between.

This clonotype was counted between two and nine times. The rearrangement uses TRBV12-3 or TRBV12-4 and TRBJ2-1; 13 nucleotides match TRBD2. The CDR3 is 20 amino acids. The V gene end was trimmed by 4 bases and the J gene end by 0 bases; junction bases not matched to a gene: 12. The CDR3 loop is CASSSGLAGIQKSSYNEQFF. CDR3 sequence (DNA): TGTGCCAGCAGTTCGGGACTAGCGGGAATACAAAAGAGCTCCTACAATGAGCAGTTCTTC.

The CDR3 DNA follows: TGTGCCAGCAGCTTTCTTCAGGGGGGACAAAGTGAGCAGTTCTTC. Translating it yields CASSFLQGGQSEQFF. The rearrangement links TRBV7-3 to TRBJ2-1; D perhaps matches TRBD1 (7 bases). This CDR3 region has 15 residues. Germline lookup yields CDR1 SGHTA and CDR2 FQGTGA. Trimming cost V 3 bases and J 9 bases, with 18 bases left between them.

J is TRBJ2-7 and V is TRBV29-1, with D possibly matching TRBD2 (5 bases). CDR1 is SQVTM and CDR2 is ANQGSEA in the germline V gene. Trimming removed 4 bases at V and 0 bases at J, with 13 bases between. The CDR3 has 14 residues. The CDR3 loop reads CSVGDWRSSYEQYF. The DNA for the CDR3 is TGCAGCGTTGGCGACTGGAGGAGCTCCTACGAGCAGTACTTC.

This clonotype showed up just a few times. This chain connects TRBV5-1 to TRBJ2-5; TRBD1 is a possible D gene (5 bases). Trimming took 1 base from V and 5 from J, leaving 18 bases between them. Germline CDR1 is SGHRS and CDR2 is YFSETQ. CDR3 length: 16 amino acids. CDR3 bases: TGCGCCAGCAGCTTGTCCACAGGCCTACCACGGGAGACCCAGTACTTC. Its protein is CASSLSTGLPRETQYF.

This sequence joins TRBV20-1 and TRBJ1-2, with 8 bases that match TRBD1. This CDR3 spans 16 amino acids. Germline CDR1 DFQATT, CDR2 SNEGSKA (reference sequence). The V and J ends lost 6 bases and 4 bases, in that order; junction bases with no gene match: 16. The CDR3 bases are TGCAGTGCCACGAACGCCCGACAGGGGATCGGCTATGGCTACACCTTC. Protein product: CSATNARQGIGYGYTF.

This clonotype was found many times. The chain is built from TRBV25-1 and TRBJ1-1; TRBD1 aligns across 7 bases. After removal of 1 base from V and 5 bases from J, the junction contained 4 bases not matched to a gene. Germline V gene sequence: CDR1 MGHDK, CDR2 SYGVNS. There are 14 residues in the CDR3. CDR3 bases: TGTGCCAGCAGTGAATCTGCAGGGGGAACTGAAGCTTTCTTT. This codes for CASSESAGGTEAFF.

The table lists this clonotype with many counts. The V call is TRBV25-1, the J call TRBJ2-5, with a possible D match to TRBD2 (7 bases). The V end lost 2 bases, the J end lost 4 bases, and 20 bases lay between the germline ends. Germline V gene lookup returns CDR1 MGHDK and CDR2 SYGVNS. CDR3 length: 17 residues. As DNA, the CDR3 is TGTGCCAGCAGTGAAAGAGGAGGGAGGGGGTGGGGAGAGACCCAGTACTTC. This codes for CASSERGGRGWGETQYF.

This clonotype was counted many times. The rearrangement joins TRBV7-3 to TRBJ1-2, with D tentatively TRBD1 (6 bases). Trimming took off 2 bases at V and 4 bases at J, with 14 bases between the two ends. The CDR3 spans 15 residues. CDR1 and CDR2 (germline): SGHTA, FQGTGA. The chain's CDR3 is CASSLFSGGAYGYTF. The CDR3 bases are TGTGCCAGCAGCTTATTCTCGGGGGGGGCCTATGGCTACACCTTC.

The sample holds many counts of this clonotype. This rearrangement joins TRBV28 to TRBJ1-2, with a tentative D call TRBD1 (5 bases). The V end lost 5 bases, the J end lost 1 base, and 17 bases lay between the germline ends. CDR3 size: 16 residues. Per the germline V gene, CDR1 is MDHEN and CDR2 is SYDVKM. The chain's CDR3 is CASSLTRDGLNYGYTF. CDR3 sequence (DNA): TGTGCCAGCAGTCTAACCCGGGACGGCCTTAACTATGGCTACACCTTC.